This record covers a single T cell receptor beta chain. This specimen belongs to a study of blood T cell repertoires in COVID-19. Measured with immunoSEQ multiplex PCR; TCRdb has only the in-frame clones, and not every one. The sample lists around 200,000 clones, roughly 90% occurring once. Sequencing was performed on PBMCs or T cells enriched from blood (not recorded which). The clonotype was recovered from a woman aged 25 to 45 who had recovered from COVID-19.

Here the CDR3 reads CASSVGAFDNSPLHF. CDR3 in DNA: TGTGCCAGCAGTGTGGGGGCTTTCGATAATTCACCCCTCCACTTT. The chain is built from TRBV2 and TRBJ1-6; tentatively, D is TRBD1 (6 bases). Trimming removed 4 bases from V and 5 bases from J, with 12 bases in between. This CDR3 comprises 15 residues. CDR1 and CDR2 (germline): SNHLY, FYNNEI.